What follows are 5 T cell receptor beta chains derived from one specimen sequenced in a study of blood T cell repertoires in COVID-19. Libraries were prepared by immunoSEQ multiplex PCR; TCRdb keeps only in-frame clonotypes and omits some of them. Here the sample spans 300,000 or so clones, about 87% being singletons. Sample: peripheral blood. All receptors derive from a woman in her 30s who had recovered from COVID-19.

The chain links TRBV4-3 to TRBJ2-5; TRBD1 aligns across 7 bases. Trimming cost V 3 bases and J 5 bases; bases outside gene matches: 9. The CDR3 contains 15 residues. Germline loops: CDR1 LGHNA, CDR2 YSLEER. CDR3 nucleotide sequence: TGCGCCAGCAGCCAGCGGACAGGAGGTGGTGAGACCCAGTACTTC. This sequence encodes CASSQRTGGGETQYF.

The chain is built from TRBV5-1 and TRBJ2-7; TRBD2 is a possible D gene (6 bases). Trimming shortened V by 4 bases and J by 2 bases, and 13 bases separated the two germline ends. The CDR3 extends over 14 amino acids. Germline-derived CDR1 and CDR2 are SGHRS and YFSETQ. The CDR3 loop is CASSIGTATYEQYF. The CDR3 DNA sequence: TGCGCCAGCAGCATCGGGACTGCTACCTACGAGCAGTACTTC.

CDR3 nucleotides: TGTGCCAGCAGCCCCCAGAGCGGCCGGTACAATGAGCAGTTCTTC. This sequence encodes CASSPQSGRYNEQFF. The genes are TRBV7-6 and TRBJ2-1; D perhaps matches TRBD2 (5 bases). Germline V gene lookup returns CDR1 SGHVS and CDR2 FNYEAQ. V was clipped by 5 bases and J by 4 bases, with 15 bases between them. There are 15 residues in the CDR3.

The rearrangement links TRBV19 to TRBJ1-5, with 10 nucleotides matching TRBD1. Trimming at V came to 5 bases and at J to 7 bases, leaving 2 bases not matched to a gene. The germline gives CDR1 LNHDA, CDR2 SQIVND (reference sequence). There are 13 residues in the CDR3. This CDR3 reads CASSGTGAQPQHF. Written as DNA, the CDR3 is TGTGCCAGTAGTGGGACAGGGGCCCAGCCCCAGCATTTT.

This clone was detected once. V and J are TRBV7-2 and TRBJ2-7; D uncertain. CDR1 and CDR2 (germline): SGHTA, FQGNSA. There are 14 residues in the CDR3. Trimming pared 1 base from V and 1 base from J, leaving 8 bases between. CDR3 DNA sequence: TGTGCCAGCAGCTTAGGCGTCAGGTCCTACGAGCAGTACTTC. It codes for CASSLGVRSYEQYF.